The 18 T cell receptor beta chains in this list originate from one sample, sequenced in a study of cytotoxic CD8 clonotypes in ibrutinib-treated CLL. Sequencing used immunoSEQ multiplex PCR; TCRdb keeps in-frame clones, though not all of them. The repertoire consists of around 97,000 clones, with more than 75% occurring once and the leading ten covering 25% to 35%. Material: PBMCs, obtained after 12 months of ibrutinib treatment. Source of these receptors: a human donor with chronic lymphocytic leukemia.

The V and J genes are TRBV5-6 and TRBJ1-6; D not resolved. V gave up 2 bases and J gave up 0 bases, with 12 bases separating them. The CDR3 loop spans 17 amino acids. Germline V gene lookup returns CDR1 SGHDT and CDR2 YYEEEE. CDR3 nucleotide sequence: TGTGCCAGCAGCTTTGGCGAGGCTAGCTCCTATAATTCACCCCTCCACTTT. Translation gives CASSFGEASSYNSPLHF.

This clone was counted only a few times. V usage is TRBV5-6 and J usage is TRBJ1-2, with D hard to call. V dropped 4 bases and J dropped 7 bases, with 11 bases sitting between them. CDR1 is SGHDT and CDR2 is YYEEEE in the germline V gene. This CDR3 is 12 amino acids long. CDR3 nucleotides: TGTGCCAGCAGCCCCCCCGGGAGTGGCTACACCTTC. Protein: CASSPPGSGYTF.

The sample holds one count of this clone. This sequence joins TRBV15 and TRBJ2-3, with a possible D match to TRBD1 (5 bases). Germline CDR1 and CDR2: LNHNV and YYDKDF (reference sequence). Trimming pared 0 bases from V and 2 bases from J, leaving 9 bases between. The CDR3 is made up of 15 amino acids. CDR3 sequence (DNA): TGTGCCACCAGCAGAGATCCGACAGCCACAGATACGCAGTATTTT. It codes for CATSRDPTATDTQYF.

V usage is TRBV30 and J usage is TRBJ1-2, with TRBD1 as a possible D gene (5 bases). Trimming left V 1 base short and J 7 bases short, with 13 bases between. From germline, CDR1 is GTSNPN and CDR2 SVGIG (reference sequence). The CDR3 covers 13 residues. This CDR3 is CAWSAWGGSGYTF. The CDR3, as DNA: TGTGCCTGGAGTGCTTGGGGGGGTTCTGGCTACACCTTC.

This chain links TRBV7-9 with TRBJ1-2, with D tentatively TRBD1 (6 bases). Germline CDR1 is SEHNR and CDR2 is FQNEAQ (reference sequence). Trimming pared 2 bases from V and 1 base from J, leaving 14 bases between. The CDR3 is made up of 16 amino acids. In DNA form, the CDR3 reads TGTGCCAGCAGCTTAAGCCTCCGGACAGATAACTATGGCTACACCTTC. This translates into CASSLSLRTDNYGYTF.

This clone was observed a few times. The rearrangement links TRBV28 to TRBJ1-2; possibly TRBD1 for D (5 bases). Between the trimmed V and J ends, which lost 8 bases and 5 bases, there was a span of 15 bases. Germline-derived CDR1 and CDR2 are MDHEN and SYDVKM. The CDR3 covers 13 residues. The CDR3: CASLAYAGYGYTF. In DNA form, the CDR3 reads TGTGCCAGCCTAGCTTACGCAGGGTATGGCTACACCTTC.

The chain is built from TRBV18 and TRBJ1-1; 7 nucleotides line up with TRBD1. The germline CDR1 and CDR2 sequences are KGHSH and LQKENI. The CDR3 loop spans 15 amino acids. The V segment lost 6 bases and the J segment 3 bases; nucleotides outside the gene matches: 10. CDR3 in amino acids: CASSPNRGGDTEAFF. CDR3 nucleotide sequence: TGTGCCAGCTCCCCTAACAGGGGAGGTGACACTGAAGCTTTCTTT.

Worth noting for this clone: The same CDR3 can be traced to other DNA sequences in this sample. V and J are TRBV19 and TRBJ1-1, with 11 bases aligning to TRBD1. Germline CDR1 is LNHDA and CDR2 is SQIVND (reference sequence). Trimming removed 5 bases from V and 5 bases from J; junction bases left unmatched: 1. This CDR3 region has 13 residues. The CDR3 DNA follows: TGTGCCAGTAGTCGGGACAGGGGGACTGAAGCTTTCTTT. Translating it yields CASSRDRGTEAFF.

The V and J genes are TRBV19 and TRBJ2-5; 8 bases are a match to TRBD1. Germline-derived CDR1 and CDR2 are LNHDA and SQIVND (reference sequence). The V gene end was trimmed by 3 bases and the J gene end by 4 bases; junction bases not matched to a gene: 7. The CDR3 runs to 15 residues. DNA for the CDR3: TGTGCCAGTAGTATTGGGCAGGGGGCACGAGAGACCCAGTACTTC. This gives the protein CASSIGQGARETQYF.

The sample holds a few counts of this clone. This sequence joins TRBV29-1 and TRBJ2-7; 8 positions match TRBD2. The V gene end was trimmed by 7 bases and the J gene end by 0 bases; junction bases not matched to a gene: 8. CDR1 and CDR2 (germline): SQVTM, ANQGSEA. The CDR3 is 14 residues long. Here the CDR3 DNA reads TGCAGCGCCGGTAGCGGGGAAACCTCCTACGAGCAGTACTTC. Amino acids: CSAGSGETSYEQYF.

This rearrangement joins TRBV7-9 to TRBJ2-7; D may correspond to TRBD1 or TRBD2 (5 bases each). Germline V CDR1 and CDR2: SEHNR, FQNEAQ (reference sequence). V was clipped by 2 bases and J by 0 bases, with 17 bases between them. This CDR3 comprises 17 residues. CDR3 DNA: TGTGCCAGCAGCTTAACGACGTCGGGACCGACCTCCTACGAGCAGTACTTC. Translated: CASSLTTSGPTSYEQYF.

The chain employs TRBV7-2 and TRBJ2-2; 8 bases are shared with TRBD2. This CDR3 is built from 16 residues. Losses at the gene ends were 5 bases for V and 4 bases for J; bases not matched to a gene: 9. From germline, CDR1 is SGHTA and CDR2 FQGNSA. DNA for the CDR3: TGTGCCAGCAGCCCACGAGGACTAGCTGGCACCGGGGAGCTGTTTTTT. It translates to CASSPRGLAGTGELFF. The complete variable domain, with remaining parts taken from reference TRBV7-2 and TRBJ2-2, reads GAGVSQSPSNKVTEKGKDVELRCDPISGHTALYWYRQSLGQGLEFLIYFQGNSAPDKSGLPSDRFSAERTGGSVSTLTIQRTQQEDSAVYLCASSPRGLAGTGELFFGEGSRLTVL.

This rearrangement joins TRBV27 to TRBJ2-1; tentative D call: TRBD1 (6 bases). Trimming cost V 5 bases and J 9 bases, with 11 bases left between them. Germline V gene lookup returns CDR1 MNHEY and CDR2 SMNVEV (reference sequence). This CDR3 is built from 12 residues. CDR3 bases: TGTGCCAGCAGTCCTACAGGGAGTGAGCAGTTCTTC. Protein product: CASSPTGSEQFF.

The genes are TRBV7-2 and TRBJ1-2; D is perhaps TRBD1 (5 bases). Trimming shortened V by 5 bases and J by 2 bases, and 9 bases separated the two germline ends. This CDR3 region has 13 residues. Germline V gene data show CDR1 as SGHTA and CDR2 as FQGNSA. CDR3 nucleotide sequence: TGTGCCAGCAGCCCCTACAGGAACTATGGCTACACCTTC. Protein product: CASSPYRNYGYTF.

This chain connects TRBV4-3 to TRBJ2-3; perhaps TRBD2 as D (5 bases). V dropped 0 bases and J dropped 1 base, with 14 bases sitting between them. Germline V gene sequence: CDR1 LGHNA, CDR2 YSLEER. CDR3 length: 17 amino acids. The CDR3 loop reads CASSQDISGIGTDTQYF. DNA for the CDR3: TGCGCCAGCAGCCAAGATATTTCCGGGATCGGCACAGATACGCAGTATTTT.

The chain is built from TRBV29-1 and TRBJ1-5; D perhaps matches TRBD1 (6 bases). This CDR3 region has 13 residues. V lost 3 bases and J lost 4, with 10 bases in between. Germline values: CDR1 SQVTM, CDR2 ANQGSEA. The CDR3 spells CSVDMGTNQPQHF. DNA for the CDR3: TGCAGCGTTGATATGGGGACAAATCAGCCCCAGCATTTT.

This chain connects TRBV30 to TRBJ1-4; tentatively, D is TRBD1 (5 bases). The CDR3 has 14 residues. The ends were cut back, 0 bases at V and 6 bases at J, with 11 bases in the middle. From germline, CDR1 is GTSNPN and CDR2 SVGIG (reference sequence). The CDR3: CAWSVRLGDEKLFF. DNA of the CDR3: TGTGCCTGGAGTGTACGGTTGGGGGATGAAAAACTGTTTTTT.

The chain recombines TRBV12-5 with TRBJ2-7, with 9 bases matching TRBD2. J gave up 1 base and V 7 bases, and 8 bases lay outside the gene matches. The CDR3 runs 15 residues. Germline V CDR1 and CDR2: LGHNT, FRNRAP. DNA of the CDR3: TGTGCTAGTGCCTCCTCGACTAGCGGATCCTACGAGCAGTACTTC. It encodes CASASSTSGSYEQYF.